The 23 T cell receptor beta chains below were found in one sample sequenced in a study of T cells in localized non-small cell lung cancer. Libraries were prepared by immunoSEQ multiplex PCR; TCRdb keeps only in-frame clonotypes and omits some of them. The sample carries some 140,000 clones, 80% to 90% recorded once. The material sequenced was peripheral blood, taken before any cancer treatment. The receptors originated from a female donor older than 55 with stage I lung adenocarcinoma.

This chain joins TRBV7-2 and TRBJ2-3; 9 bases fit TRBD2. This CDR3 is 18 amino acids long. Germline-derived CDR1 and CDR2 are SGHTA and FQGNSA. Trimming took 6 bases from V and 4 from J; bases not matched to a gene: 17. This CDR3 is CASRPPGLARRGADTQYF. In nucleotides, the CDR3 is TGTGCCAGCAGGCCTCCGGGACTAGCCCGGAGAGGAGCAGATACGCAGTATTTT.

The genes are TRBV6-1 and TRBJ1-1, with 8 nucleotides matching TRBD1. This CDR3 is 13 amino acids long. V was clipped by 9 bases and J by 5 bases; unmatched bases: 8. Germline CDR1 is MNHNS and CDR2 is SASEGT. Here the CDR3 DNA reads TGTGCCAGTGTGATGGACAGGGTGACTGAAGCTTTCTTT. Translated, it gives CASVMDRVTEAFF.

This rearrangement joins TRBV29-1 to TRBJ2-2, with 10 bases that match TRBD1. Germline loops: CDR1 SQVTM, CDR2 ANQGSEA. The CDR3 spans 15 residues. V lost 7 bases to trimming and J lost 5 bases; unmatched junction nucleotides: 10. Here the CDR3 DNA reads TGCAGCGGGACGACAGGGGGCTTGGGGACCGGGGAGCTGTTTTTT. Its translation is CSGTTGGLGTGELFF.

This chain links TRBV9 with TRBJ2-1; no firm D call. The CDR3 has 12 residues. CDR1 and CDR2 (germline): SGDLS, YYNGEE. V lost 3 bases, J lost 13 bases, and 14 bases lay in between. CDR3 protein: CASSAWDSLQFF. Here the CDR3 DNA reads TGTGCCAGCAGCGCGTGGGATTCCCTTCAGTTCTTC.

CDR3 sequence (DNA): TGTGCCAGCAGCTCGGACAGACACACCGGGGAGCTGTTTTTT. Its translation is CASSSDRHTGELFF. V is TRBV7-3 and J is TRBJ2-2, with a possible D match to TRBD1 (6 bases). Germline V gene sequence: CDR1 SGHTA, CDR2 FQGTGA. Trimming shortened V by 4 bases and J by 3 bases, and 9 bases separated the two germline ends. CDR3 length equals 14 residues.

The rearrangement joins TRBV19 to TRBJ2-7, with TRBD1 matching over 9 bases. This CDR3 contains 16 residues. V was clipped by 3 bases and J by 5 bases; unmatched bases: 11. The germline gives CDR1 LNHDA, CDR2 SQIVND (reference sequence). CDR3: CASSIIPTGGSHEQYF. CDR3 in DNA: TGTGCCAGTAGTATCATCCCGACAGGGGGTTCCCACGAGCAGTACTTC.

This chain joins TRBV9 and TRBJ2-3, with TRBD1 as a possible D gene (5 bases). CDR1 is SGDLS, CDR2 YYNGEE, per germline. Trimming left V 3 bases short and J 4 bases short, with 24 bases between. This CDR3 has 18 residues. The CDR3 coding sequence is TGTGCCAGCAGCGCTGCGTCTGGGGCCGCAAACCGAGCAGATACGCAGTATTTT. Amino acids: CASSAASGAANRADTQYF.

The chain uses TRBV29-1 and TRBJ1-1; tentative D call: TRBD1 (5 bases). From germline, CDR1 is SQVTM and CDR2 ANQGSEA. The CDR3 runs 12 residues. The ends were cut back, 5 bases at V and 6 bases at J, with 13 bases in the middle. The CDR3 spells CSVQQGRPEAFF. In DNA form, the CDR3 reads TGCAGCGTTCAGCAGGGAAGGCCTGAAGCTTTCTTT.

The chain employs TRBV6-5 and TRBJ2-2; D uncertain. CDR1 is MNHEY, CDR2 SVGAGI, per germline. The CDR3 runs to 15 residues. V dropped 6 bases and J dropped 1 base, with 12 bases sitting between them. CDR3 amino acids: CASSLLPGNTGELFF. The CDR3 bases are TGTGCCAGCAGCCTTCTACCGGGGAACACCGGGGAGCTGTTTTTT.

The chain recombines TRBV2 with TRBJ2-3; 12 bases agree with TRBD2. J was trimmed by 2 bases and V by 11 bases; bases with no gene match: 11. CDR1 is SNHLY, CDR2 FYNNEI, per germline. This CDR3 spans 16 amino acids. CDR3: CASRDGLAGTTDTQYF. Written as DNA, the CDR3 is TGTGCCTCGAGGGACGGACTAGCGGGGACCACAGATACGCAGTATTTT.

This chain connects TRBV6-1 to TRBJ1-5; D not resolved. V was cut by 6 bases and J by 11 bases, with 17 bases left in between. The germline CDR1 and CDR2 sequences are MNHNS and SASEGT. This CDR3 spans 13 amino acids. CDR3 coding DNA: TGTGCCAGCAGCCCGACTGTCGTTGTAGCCCAGCATTTT. Translation gives CASSPTVVVAQHF.

This clone was seen only once. The genes are TRBV6-1 and TRBJ2-2; maybe TRBD2 (6 bases). The ends were cut back, 5 bases at V and 4 bases at J, with 11 bases in the middle. The germline V gene encodes CDR1 MNHNS and CDR2 SASEGT. There are 14 residues in the CDR3. The CDR3 spells CASSRGEATGELFF. CDR3 sequence (DNA): TGTGCCAGCAGTCGAGGGGAGGCCACCGGGGAGCTGTTTTTT.

This sequence joins TRBV18 and TRBJ1-1; possibly TRBD1 for D (5 bases). CDR1 is KGHSH, CDR2 LQKENI, per germline. CDR3 size: 15 residues. Trimming pared 1 base from V and 5 bases from J, leaving 14 bases between. In nucleotides, the CDR3 is TGTGCCAGCTCACCACTTTCTAGGGAGGGGACTGAAGCTTTCTTT. This encodes CASSPLSREGTEAFF.

CDR3 region: CASSYLPGQGHYGYTF. Written as DNA, the CDR3 is TGTGCCAGCAGTTACCTCCCGGGACAGGGGCACTATGGCTACACCTTC. The chain has TRBV6-6 and TRBJ1-2, with 10 nucleotides matching TRBD1. The V gene's germline CDR1 is MNHNY and CDR2 SVGAGI (reference sequence). The trim removed 2 bases at V and 3 bases at J, leaving 6 bases unmatched. The CDR3 has 16 residues.

The CDR3 region has the DNA TGTGCCATCAGTGAGTCGGGGGGGGGACCGGCTAACTATGGCTACACCTTC. The encoded protein is CAISESGGGPANYGYTF. The rearrangement links TRBV10-3 to TRBJ1-2, with D maybe TRBD1 (5 bases). Germline V gene sequence: CDR1 ENHRY, CDR2 SYGVKD. Trimming took 0 bases from V and 0 from J, leaving 14 bases between them. The CDR3 extends over 17 amino acids.

The rearrangement joins TRBV6-5 to TRBJ2-3, with D unresolved. The CDR3 is 15 residues long. Trimming shortened V by 7 bases and J by 7 bases, and 21 bases separated the two germline ends. Germline V gives CDR1 MNHEY, CDR2 SVGAGI. The CDR3 here is CASTPLADARNTQYF. In DNA, the CDR3 is TGTGCCAGCACCCCCCTCGCGGATGCACGAAATACGCAGTATTTT.

The chain employs TRBV28 and TRBJ2-5; 11 bases agree with TRBD2. V gave up 7 bases and J gave up 2 bases; unmatched junction bases: 6. CDR1 and CDR2 (germline): MDHEN, SYDVKM. CDR3 length: 15 residues. In DNA, the CDR3 is TGTGCCAGCACCAGGGGACTAGCGGAACAAGAGACCCAGTACTTC. As protein: CASTRGLAEQETQYF.

The J gene is TRBJ1-2, the V gene TRBV29-1; 9 bases fit TRBD1. This CDR3 is built from 14 residues. CDR1 is SQVTM, CDR2 ANQGSEA, per germline. V shed 3 bases, J shed 7 bases, and the junction held 9 bases outside the gene matches. This CDR3 is CSVDRTTGGRGYTF. In nucleotides, the CDR3 is TGCAGCGTTGACCGAACTACAGGGGGCCGTGGCTACACCTTC.

The chain links TRBV27 to TRBJ2-3; 8 bases map to TRBD2. The CDR3 runs to 15 residues. The junction had 4 bases not matched to a gene; V was cut back by 5 bases and J by 0 bases. Germline CDR1 reads MNHEY; CDR2 reads SMNVEV (reference sequence). The CDR3 nucleotides are TGTGCCAGCAGTATCGGACTAGCTAGCACAGATACGCAGTATTTT. Its translation: CASSIGLASTDTQYF.

The CDR3 DNA reads as TGTGCCAGCAGTTTGGCTAGCGGGAGAAAGACCCAGTACTTC. It translates to CASSLASGRKTQYF. This chain connects TRBV27 to TRBJ2-5; 10 nucleotides agree with TRBD2. This CDR3 spans 14 amino acids. Germline CDR1 MNHEY, CDR2 SMNVEV (reference sequence). V shed 3 bases and J 6 bases; nucleotides not matched to a gene: 4.

This chain connects TRBV9 to TRBJ2-1; D unclear. The length of the CDR3 is 14 residues. Germline V CDR1 and CDR2: SGDLS, YYNGEE. The V and J ends lost 4 bases and 5 bases respectively, with 13 bases between them. In nucleotides, the CDR3 is TGTGCCAGCAGCCCAAGTGTCGAGAACAATGAGCAGTTCTTC. It is translated as CASSPSVENNEQFF.

The chain couples TRBV7-9 to TRBJ2-3; 9 bases align to TRBD2. Looked up from germline, CDR1 is SEHNR and CDR2 is FQNEAQ (reference sequence). The CDR3 runs to 17 residues. The V gene end was trimmed by 4 bases and the J gene end by 1 base; junction bases not matched to a gene: 9. The CDR3 DNA is TGTGCCAGCAGCTCCCGACTAGCGGCCGGGGGCACAGATACGCAGTATTTT. It translates to CASSSRLAAGGTDTQYF.

The V call is TRBV5-1, the J call TRBJ2-7; D might be TRBD2 (5 bases). This CDR3 is built from 15 residues. With 0 bases removed from V and 6 bases from J, the gap between germline ends came to 16 bases. Germline V CDR1 and CDR2: SGHRS, YFSETQ. CDR3 protein: CASSLAAGASGEQYF. In DNA, the CDR3 is TGCGCCAGCAGCTTGGCCGCGGGCGCCAGCGGCGAGCAGTACTTC.